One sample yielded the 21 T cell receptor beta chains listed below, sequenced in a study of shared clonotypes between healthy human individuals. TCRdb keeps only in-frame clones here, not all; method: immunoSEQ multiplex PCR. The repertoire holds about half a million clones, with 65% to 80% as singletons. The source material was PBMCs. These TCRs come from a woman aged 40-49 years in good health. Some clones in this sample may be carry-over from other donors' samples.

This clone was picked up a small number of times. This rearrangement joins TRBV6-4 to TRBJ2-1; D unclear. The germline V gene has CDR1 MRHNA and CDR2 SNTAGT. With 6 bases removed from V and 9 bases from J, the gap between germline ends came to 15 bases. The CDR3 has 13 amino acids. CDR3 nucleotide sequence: TGTGCCAGCAGCTTAGACGGGCACGGTGAGCAGTTCTTC. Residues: CASSLDGHGEQFF.

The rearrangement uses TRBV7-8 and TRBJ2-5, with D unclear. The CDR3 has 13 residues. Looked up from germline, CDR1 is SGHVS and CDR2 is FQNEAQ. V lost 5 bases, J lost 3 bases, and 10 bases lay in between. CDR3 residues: CASSQGPKETQYF. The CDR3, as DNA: TGTGCCAGCAGCCAAGGACCAAAAGAGACCCAGTACTTC. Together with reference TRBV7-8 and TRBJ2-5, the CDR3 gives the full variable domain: GAGVSQSPRYKVAKRGQDVALRCDPISGHVSLFWYQQALGQGPEFLTYFQNEAQLDKSGLPSDRFFAERPEGSVSTLKIQRTQQEDSAVYLCASSQGPKETQYFGPGTRLLVL.

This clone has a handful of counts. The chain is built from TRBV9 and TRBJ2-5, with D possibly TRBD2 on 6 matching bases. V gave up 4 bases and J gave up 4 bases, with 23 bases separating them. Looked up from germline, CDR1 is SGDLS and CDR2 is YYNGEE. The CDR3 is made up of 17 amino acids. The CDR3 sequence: CASSPYAYRELPETQYF. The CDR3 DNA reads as TGTGCCAGCAGCCCGTATGCATACCGGGAGCTCCCAGAGACCCAGTACTTC. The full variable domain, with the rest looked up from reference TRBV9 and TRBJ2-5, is DSGVTQTPKHLITATGQRVTLRCSPRSGDLSVYWYQQSLDQGLQFLIQYYNGEERAKGNILERFSAQQFPDLHSELNLSSLELGDSALYFCASSPYAYRELPETQYFGPGTRLLVL.

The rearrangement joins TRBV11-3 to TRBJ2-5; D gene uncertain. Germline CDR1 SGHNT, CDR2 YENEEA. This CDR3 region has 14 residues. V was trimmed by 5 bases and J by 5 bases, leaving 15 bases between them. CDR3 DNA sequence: TGTGCCAGCAGCCCGCACGGTGTGGAGGAGACCCAGTACTTC. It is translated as CASSPHGVEETQYF.

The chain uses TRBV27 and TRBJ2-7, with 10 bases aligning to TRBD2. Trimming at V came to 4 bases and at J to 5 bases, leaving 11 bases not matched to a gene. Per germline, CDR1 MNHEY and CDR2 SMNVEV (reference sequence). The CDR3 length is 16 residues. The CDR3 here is CASSSLFSGRAHEQYF. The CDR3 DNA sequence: TGTGCCAGCAGTTCCCTCTTCAGCGGGAGGGCCCACGAGCAGTACTTC.

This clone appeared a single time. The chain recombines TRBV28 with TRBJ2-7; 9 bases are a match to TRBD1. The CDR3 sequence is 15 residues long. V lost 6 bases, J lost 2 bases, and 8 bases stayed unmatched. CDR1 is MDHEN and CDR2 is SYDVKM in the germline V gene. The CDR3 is CASSSRDRGAYEQYF. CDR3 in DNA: TGTGCCAGCAGCTCCCGAGACAGGGGGGCCTACGAGCAGTACTTC.

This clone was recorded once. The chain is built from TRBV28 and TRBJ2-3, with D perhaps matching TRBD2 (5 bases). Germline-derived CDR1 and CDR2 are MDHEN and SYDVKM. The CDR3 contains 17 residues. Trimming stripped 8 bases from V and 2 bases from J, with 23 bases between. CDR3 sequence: CASGGRWVVDITDTQYF. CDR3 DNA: TGTGCCAGCGGAGGCCGTTGGGTAGTTGATATCACAGATACGCAGTATTTT.

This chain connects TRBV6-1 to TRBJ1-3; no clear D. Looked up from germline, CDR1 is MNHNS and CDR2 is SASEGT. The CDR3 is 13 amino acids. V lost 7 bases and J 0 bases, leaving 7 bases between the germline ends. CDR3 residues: CASTKDSGNTIYF. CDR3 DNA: TGTGCCAGCACAAAGGACTCTGGAAACACCATATATTTT.

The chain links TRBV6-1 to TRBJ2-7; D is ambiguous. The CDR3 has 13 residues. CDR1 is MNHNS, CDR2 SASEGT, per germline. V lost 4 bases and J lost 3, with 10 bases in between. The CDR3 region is CASSVESLYEQYF. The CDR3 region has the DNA TGTGCCAGCAGTGTCGAGAGCCTCTACGAGCAGTACTTC.

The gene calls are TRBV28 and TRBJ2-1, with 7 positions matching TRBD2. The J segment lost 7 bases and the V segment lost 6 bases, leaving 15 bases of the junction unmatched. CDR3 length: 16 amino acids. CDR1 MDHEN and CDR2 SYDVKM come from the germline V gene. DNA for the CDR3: TGTGCCAGCAGCCGCCGGGGAGCGGGGCAAAGTAATGAGCAGTTCTTC. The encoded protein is CASSRRGAGQSNEQFF.

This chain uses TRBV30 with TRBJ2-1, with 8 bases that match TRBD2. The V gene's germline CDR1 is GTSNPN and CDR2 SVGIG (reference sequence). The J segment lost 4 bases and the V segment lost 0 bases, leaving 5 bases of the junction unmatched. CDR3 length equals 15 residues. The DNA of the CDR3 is TGTGCCTGGAGTGTTGATAGCGGGACGTACAATGAGCAGTTCTTC. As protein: CAWSVDSGTYNEQFF.

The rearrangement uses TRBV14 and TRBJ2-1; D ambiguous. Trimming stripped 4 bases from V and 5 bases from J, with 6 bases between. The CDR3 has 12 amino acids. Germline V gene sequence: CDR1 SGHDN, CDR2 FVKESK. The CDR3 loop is CASSRVNNEQFF. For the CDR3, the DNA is TGTGCCAGCAGCCGTGTAAACAATGAGCAGTTCTTC. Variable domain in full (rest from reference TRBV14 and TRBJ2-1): EAGVTQFPSHSVIEKGQTVTLRCDPISGHDNLYWYRRVMGKEIKFLLHFVKESKQDESGMPNNRFLAERTGGTYSTLKVQPAELEDSGVYFCASSRVNNEQFFGPGTRLTVL.

Here the CDR3 DNA reads TGTGCCAGCAGCTTGACAGGGGATGGGGGTGAAAAACTGTTTTTT. Residues: CASSLTGDGGEKLFF. The gene calls are TRBV7-2 and TRBJ1-4, with 8 bases aligning to TRBD1. V lost 3 bases, J lost 7 bases, and 7 bases stayed unmatched. Germline V gene lookup returns CDR1 SGHTA and CDR2 FQGNSA. The CDR3 runs to 15 residues.

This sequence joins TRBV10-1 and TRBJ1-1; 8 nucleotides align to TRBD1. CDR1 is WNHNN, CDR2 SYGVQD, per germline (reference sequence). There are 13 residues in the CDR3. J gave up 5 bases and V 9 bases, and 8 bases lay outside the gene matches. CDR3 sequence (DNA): TGCGCCAGTTCACGGACAGGGAGAACTGAAGCTTTCTTT. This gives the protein CASSRTGRTEAFF.

CDR3 protein: CASRRRGGSPYEQYF. The CDR3 DNA reads TGTGCCAGCAGGCGCCGGGGAGGGTCCCCTTACGAGCAGTACTTC. The chain has TRBV7-8 and TRBJ2-7; 7 nucleotides agree with TRBD2. Germline V gene data show CDR1 as SGHVS and CDR2 as FQNEAQ. CDR3 size: 15 residues. With 6 bases clipped from V and 4 bases from J, the junction kept 12 bases outside the gene matches.

The CDR3 DNA is TGTGCCATCAGTGAGGGCAAACCTCCCAGCTCTGAAGCTTTCTTT. Translated, it gives CAISEGKPPSSEAFF. The rearrangement links TRBV10-3 to TRBJ1-1; D not certain. Germline V CDR1 and CDR2: ENHRY, SYGVKD. The CDR3 is 15 residues long. The V end lost 2 bases, the J end lost 6 bases, and 16 bases lay between the germline ends.

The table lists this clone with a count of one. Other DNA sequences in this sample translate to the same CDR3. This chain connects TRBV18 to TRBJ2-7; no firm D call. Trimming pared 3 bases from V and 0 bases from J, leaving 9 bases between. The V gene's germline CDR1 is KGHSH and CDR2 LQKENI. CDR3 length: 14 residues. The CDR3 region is CASSPGGSSYEQYF. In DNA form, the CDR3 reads TGTGCCAGCTCACCGGGCGGCAGCTCCTACGAGCAGTACTTC.

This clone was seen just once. The CDR3: CASSVGGGKTDTQYF. In DNA form, the CDR3 reads TGTGCCAGCAGCGTAGGTGGCGGGAAGACAGATACGCAGTATTTT. The chain couples TRBV9 to TRBJ2-3; D perhaps matches TRBD2 (6 bases). The germline V and J ends were trimmed by 0 bases and 3 bases, with 11 bases remaining between them. The CDR3 runs 15 residues. In germline, CDR1 is SGDLS, CDR2 YYNGEE.

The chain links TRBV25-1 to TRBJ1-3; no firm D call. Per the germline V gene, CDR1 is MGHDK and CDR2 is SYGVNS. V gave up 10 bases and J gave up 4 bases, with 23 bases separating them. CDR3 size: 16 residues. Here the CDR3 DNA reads TGTGCCACCAGCAGATGGCCCCGGACGGAAGGAAACACCATATATTTT. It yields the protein CATSRWPRTEGNTIYF.

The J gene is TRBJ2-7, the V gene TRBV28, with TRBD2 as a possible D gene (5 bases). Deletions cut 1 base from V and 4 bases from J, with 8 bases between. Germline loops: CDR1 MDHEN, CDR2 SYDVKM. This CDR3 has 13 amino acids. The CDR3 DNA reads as TGTGCCAGCAGTTTATCACGGAGGTACGAGCAGTACTTC. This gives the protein CASSLSRRYEQYF.

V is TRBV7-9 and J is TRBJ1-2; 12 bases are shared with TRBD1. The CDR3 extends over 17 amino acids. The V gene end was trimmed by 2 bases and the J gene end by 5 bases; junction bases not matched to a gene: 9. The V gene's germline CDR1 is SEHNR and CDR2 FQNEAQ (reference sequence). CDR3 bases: TGTGCCAGCAGCTTAACCGGGACAGGGGGCGCAGTATATGGCTACACCTTC. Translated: CASSLTGTGGAVYGYTF.